One TCR beta chain is described in this entry. The data belong to a study of blood T cell repertoires in COVID-19. Original methodology: Counts of nucleated cells, estimated from reference gene primer amplification, were obtained. Measured with immunoSEQ multiplex PCR; TCRdb has only the in-frame clones, and not every one. V, J and clone size reflect that table, while D and trimming were determined from the DNA. Of roughly 220,000 clones in the sample, approximately 86% were seen once. The CDR3 sequence is 12 residues long. Trimming took off 7 bases at V and 3 bases at J, with 10 bases between the two ends. In germline, CDR1 is MNHEY, CDR2 SVGAGI.

The sequence was obtained from a man in his sixties with acute or convalescent COVID-19. This chain uses TRBV6-5 with TRBJ2-7; unclear D gene. Sequenced input: peripheral blood. DNA of the CDR3: TGTGCCAGCAAGGATCCTAGCTACGAGCAGTACTTC. Its translation: CASKDPSYEQYF.